This entry features one TCR beta chain sequence. This record belongs to a study of shared clonotypes between healthy human individuals. Clones were read by immunoSEQ multiplex PCR, and TCRdb kept only the in-frame ones, dropping some. The sample includes a few hundred thousand clones, approximately 97% of them seen just once. Sequencing input: naive CD4+ T cells sorted from blood. Subset described: CD45RA+ positively selected. This clonotype was obtained from a woman in her twenties or thirties in good health.

The CDR3 DNA follows: TGTGCCAGCAGTTACTCACCGGGGATTAACACCGGGGAGCTGTTTTTT. Residues: CASSYSPGINTGELFF. This chain links TRBV6-6 with TRBJ2-2; D perhaps matches TRBD2 (5 bases). Trimming stripped 0 bases from V and 2 bases from J, with 10 bases between. The V gene's germline CDR1 is MNHNY and CDR2 SVGAGI (reference sequence). The CDR3 covers 16 residues.